One TCR beta chain is described in this entry. The data belong to a study of cytomegalovirus exposure and HLA in healthy donors. Germline-derived CDR1 and CDR2 are GTSNPN and SVGIG (reference sequence). Trimming took 3 bases from V and 2 from J; bases not matched to a gene: 6. This CDR3 region has 15 residues. TCRdb's table, derived via immunoSEQ multiplex PCR, lists solely in-frame clones and lacks some. Counted here are about 120,000 clones, roughly 95% occurring once; the ten biggest clones make up 1.7%. The J gene is TRBJ2-3, the V gene TRBV30, with TRBD1 matching over 9 bases. Sequencing was done on a sample of PBMCs. This TCR was recovered from a man younger than 35 in good health and CMV-seronegative. CDR3 sequence: CAWSRTGGHTDTQYF. The CDR3 DNA sequence: TGTGCCTGGAGCCGAACAGGGGGCCACACAGATACGCAGTATTTT.